These T cell receptor beta chains were read from a single sample in a study of T cells in Graves' hyperthyroidism and ophthalmopathy. Each CDR3 protein gets one entry after TCRdb re-called the multiplex PCR reads with MiXCR. The data hold nearly 600,000 distinct CDR3 sequences, with more than 11% observed a single time. The sample was blood. The source is a woman aged 25 to 45 with Graves' hyperthyroidism that later progressed to Graves' ophthalmopathy. Both conserved end residues are part of each CDR3. D genes are given only for firm matches. Clone sizes are given selectively: once, few, many, or a class where the clone is expanded.

>-|many|TRBV11-3|TRBJ1-2
CASSLGASTNYGYTF
TGTGCCAGCAGCTTAGGTGCCAGTACAAACTATGGCTACACCTTC
>-|many|TRBV7-3|TRBJ2-3
CASSLRLPDTQYF
TGTGCCAGCAGCTTAAGGCTGCCAGATACGCAGTATTTT
>-|-|TRBV30|TRBJ2-2
CASEPGRGTGELFF
TGTGCCTCCGAACCGGGGAGGGGGACCGGGGAGCTGTTTTTT
>-|many|TRBV27|TRBJ2-7
CASSLEPDYEQYF
TGTGCCAGCAGTTTAGAGCCGGACTACGAGCAGTACTTC
>-|many|TRBV7-9|TRBJ2-5
CASSLDRTVQETQYF
TGTGCCAGCAGCTTAGATAGGACAGTCCAAGAGACCCAGTACTTC
>-|many|TRBV12-5|TRBJ2-5
CASSPVLGGSETQYF
TGTGCTAGTAGCCCCGTTTTGGGGGGATCTGAGACCCAGTACTTC
>TRBD1|many|TRBV11-2|TRBJ1-2
CASSLGVTGVGYTF
TGTGCCAGCAGCTTAGGCGTGACAGGGGTTGGCTACACCTTC
>-|-|TRBV19|TRBJ1-4
CASSIKRGATNEKLFF
TGTGCCAGTAGTATTAAACGGGGAGCAACTAATGAAAAACTGTTTTTT
>-|many|TRBV11-3|TRBJ2-7
CASSLESRGRYEQYF
TGTGCCAGCAGCTTAGAGTCCAGGGGCAGATACGAGCAGTACTTC
>TRBD2|few|TRBV3-1|TRBJ2-3
CASSQRSGRNTDTQYF
TGTGCCAGCAGCCAACGTAGCGGGAGGAACACAGATACGCAGTATTTT
>-|-|TRBV24-1|TRBJ2-1
CATSGGAGASNEQFF
TGTGCCACCAGTGGTGGGGCCGGGGCTAGCAATGAGCAGTTCTTC
>-|-|TRBV29-1|TRBJ2-1
CSVQSAEEGVYNEQFF
TGCAGCGTTCAGTCCGCGGAGGAGGGGGTATACAATGAGCAGTTCTTC
>-|many|TRBV30|TRBJ2-1
CAWSVSNEQFF
TGTGCCTGGAGTGTTTCGAATGAGCAGTTCTTC
>TRBD2|many|TRBV30|TRBJ2-3
CAWRRREWPSTDTQYF
TGTGCCTGGAGGCGGCGGGAGTGGCCTAGCACAGATACGCAGTATTTT
>-|many|TRBV7-9|TRBJ2-7
CASSLVTEGEQYF
TGTGCCAGCAGCTTAGTCACGGAAGGCGAGCAGTACTTC
>-|-|TRBV7-2|TRBJ2-7
CASSGGGHPYEQYF
TGTGCCAGCAGCGGAGGGGGACACCCCTACGAGCAGTACTTC
>-|-|TRBV30|TRBJ2-7
CAWSGLNGLNGAYEQYF
TGTGCCTGGTCCGGGCTCAACGGGTTGAACGGGGCTTACGAGCAGTACTTC
>TRBD1|many|TRBV29-1|TRBJ1-2
CSVDGTGDESPYGYTF
TGCAGCGTTGATGGGACAGGGGACGAATCGCCGTATGGCTACACCTTC
>-|-|TRBV5-1|TRBJ2-1
CASKAGGTGENNEQFF
TGCGCCAGCAAGGCTGGGGGGACTGGCGAGAACAATGAGCAGTTCTTC
>-|-|TRBV5-1|TRBJ1-2
CASSSDPTATGYTF
TGCGCCAGCAGCTCGGATCCGACCGCGACCGGCTACACCTTC
>TRBD1|few|TRBV4-2|TRBJ1-4
CASSQPGQDNEKLFF
TGTGCCAGCAGCCAACCGGGACAGGATAATGAAAAACTGTTTTTT
>TRBD2|many|TRBV24-1|TRBJ2-1
CATSVGTTEGDEQFF
TGTGCCACCAGTGTCGGGACTACGGAGGGTGATGAGCAGTTCTTC
>-|many|TRBV30|TRBJ1-2
CAWQTWQTVYGYTF
TGTGCCTGGCAGACGTGGCAGACTGTGTATGGCTACACCTTC
>TRBD2|many|TRBV6-1|TRBJ2-5
CASRAGVGSETQYF
TGTGCCAGCAGAGCGGGGGTAGGGTCAGAGACCCAGTACTTC
>-|-|TRBV19|TRBJ2-5
CASSAGDKETQYF
TGTGCCAGTAGTGCCGGGGACAAAGAGACCCAGTACTTC
>-|few|TRBV20-1|TRBJ1-1
CSAPPLTTVNTEAFF
TGCAGTGCTCCCCCTCTAACTACGGTGAACACTGAAGCTTTCTTT
>-|many|TRBV7-2|TRBJ2-1
CASSLPGNWSYNEQFF
TGTGCCAGCAGCCTACCAGGGAATTGGAGCTACAATGAGCAGTTCTTC
>TRBD2|many|TRBV19|TRBJ2-7
CASRGGGGYEQYF
TGTGCCAGCCGGGGGGGGGGCGGGTACGAGCAGTACTTC
>-|many|TRBV7-9|TRBJ1-5
CASSLTSAVNQPQHF
TGTGCCAGCAGCTTGACCTCCGCGGTTAATCAGCCCCAGCATTTT
>TRBD2|many|TRBV28|TRBJ2-5
CASSLNQLGGVTQYF
TGTGCCAGCAGTTTAAATCAGCTGGGGGGGGTGACCCAGTACTTC
>TRBD2|many|TRBV28|TRBJ2-7
CASSLSGTSGNEQYF
TGTGCCAGCAGTTTGTCTGGGACTAGCGGGAACGAGCAGTACTTC
>TRBD1|many|TRBV11-2|TRBJ2-2
CASSYTGTAYTGELFF
TGTGCCAGCAGTTACACCGGGACAGCCTACACCGGGGAGCTGTTTTTT
>TRBD1|many|TRBV7-9|TRBJ2-5
CASSETGGGETQYF
TGTGCCAGCAGCGAAACAGGGGGCGGAGAGACCCAGTACTTC
>-|-|TRBV9|TRBJ1-3
CASSPDSVSGNTIYF
TGTGCCAGCAGCCCCGATTCAGTCTCTGGAAACACCATATATTTT
>TRBD1|few|TRBV12-3/TRBV12-4|TRBJ2-7
CASSFAPTGRGHERYF
TGTGCCAGCAGTTTCGCCCCGACAGGGAGAGGACACGAGCGGTACTTC
>-|many|TRBV24-1|TRBJ2-1
CATSDFPSLNEQFF
TGTGCCACCAGTGATTTTCCTAGCCTCAATGAGCAGTTCTTC
>-|many|TRBV19|TRBJ2-1
CASSIAGSGYNEQFF
TGTGCCAGTAGTATAGCGGGGAGCGGTTACAATGAGCAGTTCTTC
>-|-|TRBV30|TRBJ2-1
CAWSVGQGGYNEQFF
TGTGCCTGGAGTGTAGGGCAGGGGGGCTACAATGAGCAGTTCTTC
>-|many|TRBV28|TRBJ2-7
CASATYYEQYF
TGTGCCAGCGCCACCTACTACGAGCAGTACTTC
>TRBD1|many|TRBV28|TRBJ2-7
CASRPTGTGGYEQYF
TGTGCCAGCAGACCAACCGGGACAGGGGGCTACGAGCAGTACTTC
>TRBD1|many|TRBV2|TRBJ1-3
CAITRDRAGNTIYF
TGTGCCATCACCCGGGACAGGGCGGGAAACACCATATATTTT
>-|-|TRBV6-5|TRBJ1-1
CASSYSQSSGYEAFF
TGTGCCAGCAGTTACTCACAATCAAGTGGGTATGAAGCTTTCTTT
>-|many|TRBV3-1|TRBJ1-5
CASSPKGTIGSNQPQHF
TGTGCCAGCAGCCCCAAAGGGACAATAGGGAGCAATCAGCCCCAGCATTTT
>-|-|TRBV5-1|TRBJ1-1
CASSRGWGASVGAFF
TGCGCCAGCAGTCGGGGGTGGGGGGCTTCTGTGGGAGCTTTCTTT
>TRBD2|many|TRBV20-1|TRBJ2-1
CSSIAGRINEQFF
TGCAGTTCAATAGCGGGGAGGATCAATGAGCAGTTCTTC
>TRBD2|few|TRBV27|TRBJ2-1
CASSGLAPNFYNEQFF
TGTGCCAGCAGTGGACTAGCACCCAACTTCTACAATGAGCAGTTCTTC
>-|many|TRBV20-1|TRBJ2-7
CSATGTESGGGYEQYF
TGCAGTGCTACCGGGACTGAGTCAGGCGGAGGGTACGAGCAGTACTTC
>-|many|TRBV2|TRBJ2-7
CASSNGGDNSYEQYF
TGTGCCAGCAGCAACGGAGGGGATAATTCCTACGAGCAGTACTTC
>-|many|TRBV18|TRBJ1-1
CASSAGSTEAFF
TGTGCCAGCTCGGCTGGGAGCACCGAGGCTTTCTTT
>TRBD1|-|TRBV7-9|TRBJ1-4
CASRAGTGNNEKLVF
TGTGCCAGCAGAGCCGGGACAGGGAATAATGAAAAACTGGTTTTT
>-|many|TRBV12-3/TRBV12-4|TRBJ2-1
CAMGVGGNEQFF
TGTGCCATGGGGGTAGGGGGCAATGAGCAGTTCTTC
>-|many|TRBV6-1|TRBJ1-1
CASKTGTGGRTEAFF
TGTGCCAGTAAAACAGGGACGGGAGGGCGGACTGAAGCTTTCTTT
>TRBD1|few|TRBV20-1|TRBJ1-6
CSADPTGAASPNSPLHF
TGCAGTGCTGACCCGACAGGGGCAGCTTCCCCGAACTCACCCCTCCACTTT
>TRBD1|few|TRBV9|TRBJ1-2
CASSHPTGGGYTF
TGTGCCAGCAGCCACCCTACAGGGGGCGGCTACACCTTC
>TRBD1|many|TRBV6-1|TRBJ2-3
CASSYDRGDTDTQYF
TGTGCCAGCAGTTATGACAGGGGAGACACAGATACGCAGTATTTT
>-|-|TRBV5-1|TRBJ2-1
CASSWNGNEQFF
TGCGCCAGCAGTTGGAATGGGAATGAGCAGTTCTTC
>TRBD2|many|TRBV29-1|TRBJ2-1
CSVGFSGEYNEQFF
TGCAGCGTTGGTTTTAGCGGGGAATACAATGAGCAGTTCTTC
>-|many|TRBV10-3|TRBJ1-4
CAISERVGTELFF
TGTGCCATCAGTGAGCGGGTAGGGACCGAACTGTTTTTT